The 22 T cell receptor beta chains below come from one sample, sequenced in a study of blood T cell repertoires in COVID-19. Here immunoSEQ multiplex PCR was the method, and the copy in TCRdb shows in-frame clones only, minus some. The repertoire holds about 280,000 clones, 80% to 90% seen once, with more than 8% in the top ten. The sequenced material came from peripheral blood. Source of these receptors: a woman between 50 and 59 years old who had recovered from COVID-19.

Written as DNA, the CDR3 is TGTGCCAGCAGAGCGGGTTCCTACGAGCAGTACTTC. This codes for CASRAGSYEQYF. V and J are TRBV2 and TRBJ2-7, with a tentative D call TRBD2 (6 bases). This CDR3 has 12 amino acids. The germline V gene has CDR1 SNHLY and CDR2 FYNNEI. V was pared by 6 bases and J by 1 base, with 7 bases between.

This clone appeared a single time. The chain links TRBV7-2 to TRBJ1-4, with TRBD1 matching 7 bases. V lost 5 bases, J lost 7 bases, and 4 bases stayed unmatched. The germline gives CDR1 SGHTA, CDR2 FQGNSA. The CDR3 spans 13 residues. The CDR3 loop is CASSPGGREKLFF. For the CDR3, the DNA is TGTGCCAGCAGCCCAGGGGGTCGTGAAAAACTGTTTTTT.

This clone was recorded a few times. The V call is TRBV19, the J call TRBJ2-3; weak D call: TRBD1 (6 bases). The V end was cut by 6 bases, the J end by 6 bases, with 13 bases between. Germline V gene data show CDR1 as LNHDA and CDR2 as SQIVND (reference sequence). The CDR3 sequence is 13 residues long. Here the CDR3 DNA reads TGTGCCAGTAGCACAGGGTTAGCGGATACGCAGTATTTT. Encoded protein: CASSTGLADTQYF.

J is TRBJ2-6 and V is TRBV30; D might be TRBD2 (6 bases). The V and J ends lost 3 bases and 0 bases respectively, with 27 bases between them. The CDR3 is made up of 21 amino acids. The V gene's germline CDR1 is GTSNPN and CDR2 SVGIG (reference sequence). The CDR3 spells CAWSLYRLRERSTSGANVLTF. In DNA, the CDR3 is TGTGCCTGGAGCTTGTACAGGTTGCGGGAACGCTCTACCTCTGGGGCCAACGTCCTGACTTTC.

This sequence joins TRBV6-4 and TRBJ2-1; 10 bases align to TRBD1. J lost 9 bases, V lost 5 bases, and 10 bases had no gene match. In germline, CDR1 is MRHNA, CDR2 SNTAGT. This CDR3 spans 15 amino acids. The CDR3 bases are TGTGCCAGCAGTACCGGACAGGGGGGTGGTGGTGAGCAGTTCTTC. Amino acids: CASSTGQGGGGEQFF.

V and J are TRBV4-1 and TRBJ2-1, with D perhaps matching TRBD2 (6 bases). This CDR3 has 13 residues. Germline V CDR1 and CDR2: MGHRA, YSYEKL. Deletions cut 3 bases from V and 4 bases from J, with 7 bases between. CDR3 amino acids: CASSQGTYNEQFF. CDR3 nucleotide sequence: TGCGCCAGCAGCCAGGGGACTTACAATGAGCAGTTCTTC.

J is TRBJ1-6 and V is TRBV19, with 7 bases matching TRBD1. Unmatched junction bases numbered 11, after V lost 7 bases and J lost 5 bases. The CDR3 loop spans 16 amino acids. Germline assignment: CDR1 LNHDA and CDR2 SQIVND (reference sequence). The CDR3 spells CASISSPGTDNSPLHF. The CDR3 DNA sequence: TGTGCCAGTATTTCATCCCCCGGGACAGATAATTCACCCCTCCACTTT.

The chain couples TRBV19 to TRBJ1-1; possible D gene TRBD1, 5 bases. The V end lost 4 bases, the J end lost 3 bases, and 18 bases lay between the germline ends. The length of the CDR3 is 16 residues. Germline assignment: CDR1 LNHDA and CDR2 SQIVND (reference sequence). The CDR3, as DNA: TGTGCCAGTAGTAGGCGGTGGGGCCAGGTGTACACTGAAGCTTTCTTT. This translates into CASSRRWGQVYTEAFF. Combining the CDR3 with reference TRBV19 and TRBJ1-1 gives the whole variable domain DGGITQSPKYLFRKEGQNVTLSCEQNLNHDAMYWYRQDPGQGLRLIYYSQIVNDFQKGDIAEGYSVSREKKESFPLTVTSAQKNPTAFYLCASSRRWGQVYTEAFFGQGTRLTVV.

This rearrangement joins TRBV9 to TRBJ1-4, with 10 bases lining up with TRBD1. CDR1 is SGDLS, CDR2 YYNGEE, per germline. The CDR3 totals 15 residues. V lost 3 bases to trimming and J lost 6 bases; unmatched junction nucleotides: 5. CDR3 amino acids: CASSAETGGDEKLFF. In DNA, the CDR3 is TGTGCCAGCAGCGCGGAGACAGGGGGCGATGAAAAACTGTTTTTT.

The chain recombines TRBV7-9 with TRBJ1-3; no clear D gene. The length of the CDR3 is 12 residues. The ends were cut back, 5 bases at V and 3 bases at J, with 5 bases in the middle. In germline, CDR1 is SEHNR, CDR2 FQNEAQ (reference sequence). The CDR3 sequence: CASSRDGNTIYF. In nucleotides, the CDR3 is TGTGCCAGCAGCCGAGATGGAAACACCATATATTTT.

For the CDR3, the DNA is TGTGCCAGCAGCCGGGGACTAGCGGGAGTCGGCGTGAGCACAGATACGCAGTATTTT. Its translation is CASSRGLAGVGVSTDTQYF. The chain is built from TRBV3-1 (or the pseudogene TRBV3-2) and TRBJ2-3, with TRBD2 matching over 14 bases. The CDR3 contains 19 residues. Germline CDR1 LGHDT, CDR2 YNNKEL (reference sequence). With 4 bases clipped from V and 0 bases from J, the junction kept 9 bases outside the gene matches.

This clone turned up a few times. V and J are TRBV28 and TRBJ1-4; D is possibly TRBD1 (6 bases). V was shortened by 4 bases and J by 7 bases, with 16 bases between the two germline ends. The CDR3 is 15 amino acids. CDR1 MDHEN and CDR2 SYDVKM come from the germline V gene. DNA for the CDR3: TGTGCCAGCAGTTCCCCAGCAGGGGAGGGTGAAAAACTGTTTTTT. Amino acids: CASSSPAGEGEKLFF.

This clone was recorded a few times. The rearrangement joins TRBV4-2 to TRBJ2-3, with 11 bases aligning to TRBD2. CDR1 LGHNA and CDR2 YNFKEQ come from the germline V gene. The CDR3 runs 18 residues. With V trimmed by 0 bases and J by 0 bases, 5 bases remained unmatched. The CDR3 reads CASSQDWTSGLSTDTQYF. The CDR3 bases are TGTGCCAGCAGCCAAGATTGGACTAGCGGGCTAAGCACAGATACGCAGTATTTT.

This rearrangement joins TRBV5-1 to TRBJ2-1; D might be TRBD1 (6 bases). Trimming cost V 1 base and J 7 bases, with 15 bases left between them. The CDR3 runs 15 residues. Germline assignment: CDR1 SGHRS and CDR2 YFSETQ. The CDR3 loop reads CASSLRQAGRNEQFF. The CDR3 DNA follows: TGCGCCAGCAGCTTGCGACAGGCGGGTCGGAATGAGCAGTTCTTC. The whole variable domain, filled in from reference TRBV5-1 and TRBJ2-1, reads KAGVTQTPRYLIKTRGQQVTLSCSPISGHRSVSWYQQTPGQGLQFLFEYFSETQRNKGNFPGRFSGRQFSNSRSEMNVSTLELGDSALYLCASSLRQAGRNEQFFGPGTRLTVL.

The chain recombines TRBV6-4 with TRBJ1-6, with 8 bases that match TRBD1. Germline loops: CDR1 MRHNA, CDR2 SNTAGT. After removal of 5 bases from V and 9 bases from J, the junction contained 3 bases not matched to a gene. The CDR3 is made up of 13 amino acids. CDR3: CASSQGASSPLHF. CDR3 in DNA: TGTGCCAGCAGTCAGGGGGCGTCTTCACCCCTCCACTTT.

V usage is TRBV30 and J usage is TRBJ1-1; D is unclear. V was trimmed by 2 bases and J by 4 bases, leaving 5 bases between them. CDR3 size: 11 residues. Germline V gene data show CDR1 as GTSNPN and CDR2 as SVGIG (reference sequence). CDR3 sequence: CAWSSVTEAFF. In DNA, the CDR3 is TGTGCCTGGAGTTCCGTCACTGAAGCTTTCTTT.

This CDR3 is CASTPNSYNEQFF. As DNA, the CDR3 is TGTGCCAGCACCCCTAACTCCTACAATGAGCAGTTCTTC. This sequence joins TRBV7-9 and TRBJ2-1, with D uncertain. Germline CDR1 reads SEHNR; CDR2 reads FQNEAQ (reference sequence). The CDR3 contains 13 residues. The V end lost 7 bases, the J end lost 0 bases, and 7 bases lay between the germline ends.

This clone occurred once. The chain carries TRBV5-8 and TRBJ2-6; a possible D gene is TRBD1 (5 bases). Trimming stripped 1 base from V and 0 bases from J, with 8 bases between. CDR3 length: 16 amino acids. Germline V lookup: CDR1 SGHTS, CDR2 YDEGEE. CDR3: CASSLSTVSGANVLTF. The DNA of the CDR3 is TGTGCCAGCAGCTTGTCGACAGTCTCTGGGGCCAACGTCCTGACTTTC.

The count of this clone is one. This rearrangement joins TRBV7-2 to TRBJ1-1, with D perhaps TRBD1 (5 bases). The V gene's germline CDR1 is SGHTA and CDR2 FQGNSA. This CDR3 region has 14 residues. V lost 7 bases, J lost 4 bases, and 16 bases lay in between. This chain's CDR3 is CASIFSARGTEAFF. CDR3 in DNA: TGTGCCAGCATATTCTCAGCTAGGGGCACTGAAGCTTTCTTT. Supplemented by reference TRBV7-2 and TRBJ1-1, the full variable domain reads GAGVSQSPSNKVTEKGKDVELRCDPISGHTALYWYRQSLGQGLEFLIYFQGNSAPDKSGLPSDRFSAERTGGSVSTLTIQRTQQEDSAVYLCASIFSARGTEAFFGQGTRLTVV.

The rearrangement uses TRBV2 and TRBJ2-1; possible D gene TRBD2, 5 bases. The CDR3 is made up of 14 amino acids. The V gene lost 4 bases and the J gene lost 8 bases, with 15 bases spanning the gap. Germline values: CDR1 SNHLY, CDR2 FYNNEI. The DNA for the CDR3 is TGTGCCAGCAGTGGGCGGGTCTTTAGCTATGAGCAGTTCTTC. Translated, it gives CASSGRVFSYEQFF.

This rearrangement joins TRBV5-1 to TRBJ1-3; TRBD1 matches at 10 bases. The germline CDR1 and CDR2 sequences are SGHRS and YFSETQ. V shed 0 bases and J 4 bases; nucleotides not matched to a gene: 19. The CDR3 sequence is 21 residues long. CDR3 loop: CASSLARGVFGQGVGGNTIYF. CDR3 in DNA: TGCGCCAGCAGCTTGGCCCGAGGGGTTTTCGGACAGGGGGTCGGCGGAAACACCATATATTTT.

This clone was seen a few times. The chain carries TRBV4-2 and TRBJ2-7; 12 nucleotides agree with TRBD2. J lost 4 bases, V lost 1 base, and 5 bases had no gene match. The germline gives CDR1 LGHNA, CDR2 YNFKEQ. This CDR3 has 16 amino acids. In nucleotides, the CDR3 is TGTGCCAGCAGCCAAGCCGGGACTAGCGGGTTATACGAGCAGTACTTC. This codes for CASSQAGTSGLYEQYF.